This TCR beta chain stems from a study of OX40 agonist ivuxolimab in advanced cancers. Germline assignment: CDR1 SEHNR and CDR2 FQNEAQ (reference sequence). Between the trimmed V and J ends, which lost 1 base and 2 bases, there was a span of 18 bases. The CDR3 is 17 amino acids. This table comes from immunoSEQ multiplex PCR, and its TCRdb copy is limited to in-frame clones, with some not included. The sample comprises about 69,000 clones, 90% to 95% of which are singletons, and about 5.5% rests with the top ten. Points from the study as a whole: Some nonresponders likewise displayed low normalized T-cell clonal expansion.

This clone was seen only a few times. The antigen remains undetermined. V usage is TRBV7-9 and J usage is TRBJ2-7; tentative D call: TRBD2 (7 bases). The receptor was derived from an adult with an advanced solid tumor such as melanoma, head and neck, liver or kidney cancer. Material: CD4+ or CD8+ T cells sorted from blood, obtained in a trial of the OX40 agonist ivuxolimab. The CDR3 sequence is CASSLEGGGNAPYEQYF. In nucleotides, the CDR3 is TGTGCCAGCAGCTTAGAGGGGGGGGGCAATGCACCCTACGAGCAGTACTTC. Supplemented by reference TRBV7-9 and TRBJ2-7, the full variable domain reads DTGVSQNPRHKITKRGQNVTFRCDPISEHNRLYWYRQTLGQGPEFLTYFQNEAQLEKSRLLSDRFSAERPKGSFSTLEIQRTEQGDSAMYLCASSLEGGGNAPYEQYFGPGTRLTVT.